This TCR beta chain was sequenced in a study of blood T cell repertoires in COVID-19. Assay used: immunoSEQ multiplex PCR; TCRdb lists only in-frame clones, some missing. Among around 370,000 clones listed, nearly 90% were seen once. Germline assignment: CDR1 PRHDT and CDR2 FYEKMQ (reference sequence). There are 17 residues in the CDR3. V lost 4 bases, J lost 5 bases, and 10 bases stayed unmatched. The genes are TRBV13 and TRBJ2-5; 13 bases map to TRBD2. Specimen: peripheral blood. The clonotype comes from a man between 18 and 35 years old with active or convalescent COVID-19. CDR3: CASSSPTSGRAGETQYF. As DNA, the CDR3 is TGTGCCAGCAGCTCCCCCACTAGCGGGAGGGCCGGGGAGACCCAGTACTTC.